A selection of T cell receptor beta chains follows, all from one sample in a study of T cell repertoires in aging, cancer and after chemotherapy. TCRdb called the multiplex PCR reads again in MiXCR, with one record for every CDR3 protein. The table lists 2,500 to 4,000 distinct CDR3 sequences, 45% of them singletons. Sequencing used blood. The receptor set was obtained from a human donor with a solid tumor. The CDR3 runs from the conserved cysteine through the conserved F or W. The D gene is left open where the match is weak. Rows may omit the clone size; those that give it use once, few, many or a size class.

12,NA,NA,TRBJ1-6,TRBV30,TGTGCCTGGAATCTGAATAATTCACCCCTCCACTTT,CAWNLNNSPLHF
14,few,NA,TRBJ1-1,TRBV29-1,TGCAGCGTTGAAGAGGGCCAGGGTAGTACTGAAGCTTTCTTT,CSVEEGQGSTEAFF
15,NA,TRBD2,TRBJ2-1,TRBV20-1,TGCAGTGCTTTCTTACTAGCGCGCTCCTACAATGAGCAGTTCTTC,CSAFLLARSYNEQFF
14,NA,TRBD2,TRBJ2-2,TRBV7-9,TGTGCCACCGGGGGTCTAGCGGGCACCGGGGAGCTGTTTTTT,CATGGLAGTGELFF
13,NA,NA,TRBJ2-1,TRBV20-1,TGCAGTGCTAGGGTTATTTCGGGGAATGAGCAGTTCTTC,CSARVISGNEQFF
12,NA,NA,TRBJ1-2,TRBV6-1,TGTGCCTCTCAAAGGGGTGAATATGGCTACACCTTC,CASQRGEYGYTF
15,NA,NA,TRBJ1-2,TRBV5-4,TGTGCCAGCAGCACCGGTGGGGGGCGCAGCTATGGCTACACCTTC,CASSTGGGRSYGYTF
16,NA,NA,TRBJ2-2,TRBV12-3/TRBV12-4,TGTGCCAGCAGTGTCCAAACTAGAACGATGTCCGGGGAGCTGTTTTTT,CASSVQTRTMSGELFF
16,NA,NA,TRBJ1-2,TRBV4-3,TGCGCCAGCAGCCAAGATTTTGGGGCGCTTGGCTATGGCTACACCTTC,CASSQDFGALGYGYTF
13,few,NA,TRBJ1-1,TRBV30,TGTGCCTGGAGTATAAATGGGAACACTGAAGCTTTCTTT,CAWSINGNTEAFF
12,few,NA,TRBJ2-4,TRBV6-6,TGTGCCAGCAGCCCGGCGAAAAACATTCAGTACTTC,CASSPAKNIQYF
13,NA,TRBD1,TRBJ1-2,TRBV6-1,TGTGCCAGCAGAGTGGACAGGTTCTATGGCTACACCTTC,CASRVDRFYGYTF
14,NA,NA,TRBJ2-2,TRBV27,TGTGCCAGCAGGAGCGGAGCGAACACCGGGGAGCTGTTTTTT,CASRSGANTGELFF
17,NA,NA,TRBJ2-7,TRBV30,TGTGCCTGGAGCGCCTTTATTCCAGGATTAGGTCCCTACGAGCAGTACTTC,CAWSAFIPGLGPYEQYF
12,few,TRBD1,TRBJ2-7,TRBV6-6,TGTGCCAGCGGGACAGGTTCCTACGAGCAGTACTTC,CASGTGSYEQYF
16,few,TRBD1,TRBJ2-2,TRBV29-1,TGCAGCGTTGAAGATTATGGGACAGGGGCCACCGGGGAGCTGTTTTTT,CSVEDYGTGATGELFF
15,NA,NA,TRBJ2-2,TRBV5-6,TGTGCCAGCAGAACACCGGGACAGAACACCGGGGAGCTGTTTTTT,CASRTPGQNTGELFF
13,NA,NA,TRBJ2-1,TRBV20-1,TGCAGTGCCGACCGGGTTACGGGGAATGAGCAGTTCTTC,CSADRVTGNEQFF
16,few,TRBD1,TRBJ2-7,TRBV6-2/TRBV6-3,TGTGCCAGCAGTTACGGGACAGGGCAGTATACCTACGAGCAGTACTTC,CASSYGTGQYTYEQYF
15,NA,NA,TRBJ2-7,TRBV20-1,TGCAGTGCTAGAGATGTGGCTTTCCAGGTCGACGAGCAGTACTTC,CSARDVAFQVDEQYF
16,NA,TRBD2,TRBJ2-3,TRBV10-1,TGCGCCAGCAGTGAAAGAAGCGGGGGATCCACAGATACGCAGTATTTT,CASSERSGGSTDTQYF
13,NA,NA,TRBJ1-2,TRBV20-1,TGCAGTGCTAGGACACCGGGACCCCCAAGATACACCTTC,CSARTPGPPRYTF
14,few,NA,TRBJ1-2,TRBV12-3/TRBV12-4,TGTGCCAGCAGTTTCCGGACGGTTAACTATGGCTACACCTTC,CASSFRTVNYGYTF
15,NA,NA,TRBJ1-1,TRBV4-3,TGCGCCAGCAGCCAAGCAGTCAGAGCGTACACTGAAGCTTTCTTT,CASSQAVRAYTEAFF
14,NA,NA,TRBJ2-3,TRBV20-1,TGCAGTGCCAGGGTCACAGGGAGGCCAGATACGCAGTATTTT,CSARVTGRPDTQYF
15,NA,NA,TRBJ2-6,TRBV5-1,TGCGCCAGCAGCTTGGAAGCGTCTGGGGCCAACGTCCTGACTTTC,CASSLEASGANVLTF
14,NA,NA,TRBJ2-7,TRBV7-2,TGTGCCAGCAGCCCTCCTCCAGGGACCTACGAGCAGTACTTC,CASSPPPGTYEQYF
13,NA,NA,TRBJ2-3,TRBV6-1,TGTGCCAGCAGTGAGGGCCCTTGGGATACGCAGTATTTT,CASSEGPWDTQYF
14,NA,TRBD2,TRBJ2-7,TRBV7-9,TGTGCCAGCAGCTTGGGGGGACTAGCGGGGCGGCAGTACTTC,CASSLGGLAGRQYF
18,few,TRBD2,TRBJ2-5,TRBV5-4,TGTGCCAGCAGCTTGCAGTTGGCGCTAGCGGGGGTCCAAGAGACCCAGTACTTC,CASSLQLALAGVQETQYF
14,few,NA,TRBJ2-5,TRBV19,TGTGCCAGTAGTATGTTGGCAGGGATTGAGACCCAGTACTTC,CASSMLAGIETQYF
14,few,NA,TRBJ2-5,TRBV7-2,TGTGCCAGCAGCTTTATATTTCGCTCAGAGACCCAGTACTTC,CASSFIFRSETQYF
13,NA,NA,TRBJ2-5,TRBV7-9,TGTGCCAGCAGCTTAAGGAGTCAAGAGACCCAGTACTTC,CASSLRSQETQYF
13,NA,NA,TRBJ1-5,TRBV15,TGTGCCACCAGCAGAGATTGGGGTCAGCCCCAGCATTTT,CATSRDWGQPQHF
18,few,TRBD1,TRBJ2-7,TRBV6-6,TGTGCCAGCAGTTACTTCTTGACTGCGACAGGGCCCTCCTACGAGCAGTACTTC,CASSYFLTATGPSYEQYF
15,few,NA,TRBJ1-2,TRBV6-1,TGTGCCAGCAGAGACGGACAGACCCGTCACTATGGCTACACCTTC,CASRDGQTRHYGYTF
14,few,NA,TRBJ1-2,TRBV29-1,TGCAGCGTAGAAAGGAGAACAGGGAGGTATGGCTACACCTTC,CSVERRTGRYGYTF
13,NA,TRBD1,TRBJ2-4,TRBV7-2,TGTGCCAGCAGGGGGGACAGCGTCCACGTTCAGTACTTC,CASRGDSVHVQYF
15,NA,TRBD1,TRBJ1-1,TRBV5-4,TGTGCCAGCAGCTTGAGTGGACAGGGGAACACTGAAGCTTTCTTT,CASSLSGQGNTEAFF
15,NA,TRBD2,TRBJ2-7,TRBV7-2,TGTGCCAGCAGCTTACTTACTAGCGGGAGGGCCAAGCAGTACTTC,CASSLLTSGRAKQYF
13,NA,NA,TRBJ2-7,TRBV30,TGTGCCTGGAGTACTAGGGGGACCTACGAGCAGTACTTC,CAWSTRGTYEQYF
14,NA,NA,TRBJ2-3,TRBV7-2,TGTGCCAGCAGCCCGGGACTCAGCACAGATACGCAGTATTTT,CASSPGLSTDTQYF
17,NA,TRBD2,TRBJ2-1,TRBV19,TGTGCCAGCAGCTCCCGGACTAGCGGGGGTCTCTACAATGAGCAGTTCTTC,CASSSRTSGGLYNEQFF
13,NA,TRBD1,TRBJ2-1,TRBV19,TGTGCCAGTAGTCCGGGACAGGGTGGTAGGCAGTTCTTC,CASSPGQGGRQFF
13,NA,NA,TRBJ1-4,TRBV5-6,TGTGCCAGCAGCTTGGACAGGGTCGAAAAACTGTTTTTT,CASSLDRVEKLFF
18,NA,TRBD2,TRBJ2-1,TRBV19,TGTGCCAGTAGTATAGTTAGCGGGAGAAGTATCGCCTACAATGAGCAGTTCTTC,CASSIVSGRSIAYNEQFF
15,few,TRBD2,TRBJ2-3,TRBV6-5,TGTGCCAGCAGTTACTCTGGCGGGAGGGGTGATACGCAGTATTTT,CASSYSGGRGDTQYF
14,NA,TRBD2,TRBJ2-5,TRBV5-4,TGTGCCAGCAGCGATACTAGCGCGGAAGAGACCCAGTACTTC,CASSDTSAEETQYF
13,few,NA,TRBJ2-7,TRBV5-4,TGTGCCAGCAGCTTGGAAGGAAGGGGCGAGCAGTACTTC,CASSLEGRGEQYF
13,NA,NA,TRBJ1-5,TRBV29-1,TGCAGCGTTGAAGTACACCGCAATCAGCCCCAGCATTTT,CSVEVHRNQPQHF
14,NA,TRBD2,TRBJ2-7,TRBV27,TGTGCCAGCAGTTTATACCGCGGGACTAACGAGCAGTACTTC,CASSLYRGTNEQYF
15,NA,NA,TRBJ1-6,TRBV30,TGTGCCTGGAGTGTAGTGGGGGTTCCTAATTCACCCCTCCACTTT,CAWSVVGVPNSPLHF
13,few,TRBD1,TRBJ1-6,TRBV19,TGTGCCAGCATGGGACAGGGGAATTCACCCCTCCACTTT,CASMGQGNSPLHF
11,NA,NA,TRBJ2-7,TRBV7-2,TGTGCCAGCAGCGATCGCTACAAGCAGTACTTC,CASSDRYKQYF
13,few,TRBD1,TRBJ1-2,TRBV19,TGTGCCACCCAAGGGACAGGGTTCGGTGGCTACACCTTC,CATQGTGFGGYTF
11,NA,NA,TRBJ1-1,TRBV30,TGTGCCTGGAGTCGAGCAGGTGAAGCTTACTTT,CAWSRAGEAYF
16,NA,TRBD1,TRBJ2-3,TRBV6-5,TGTGCCAGCAGTCGAGGGACAGGTGGTTACCTGGGTACGCAGTATTTT,CASSRGTGGYLGTQYF